Listed here are 30 T cell receptor beta chains from one sample, sequenced in a study of cytomegalovirus exposure and HLA in healthy donors. Both 60 Vbeta primers and 13 Jbeta primers went into the PCR. Profiling relied on immunoSEQ multiplex PCR, and the TCRdb table lists in-frame clones only, not all of them. Of 160,000 or so clones in the sample, about 75% were seen once. Source material: PBMCs. The source is a young man in good health and CMV-seropositive.

V is TRBV18 and J is TRBJ2-1, with D possibly matching TRBD1 (5 bases). V lost 3 bases, J lost 6 bases, and 6 bases lay in between. Germline lookup yields CDR1 KGHSH and CDR2 LQKENI. The CDR3 consists of 12 residues. This CDR3 is CASSPDSNEQFF. CDR3 bases: TGTGCCAGCTCACCCGACAGCAATGAGCAGTTCTTC.

Only a few counts were recorded for this clone. The V and J genes are TRBV9 and TRBJ2-2; 10 bases align to TRBD2. This CDR3 has 18 amino acids. CDR1 and CDR2 (germline): SGDLS, YYNGEE. The ends lost 4 bases at V and 0 bases at J; junction bases unmatched: 9. CDR3 DNA sequence: TGTGCCAGCAGCACCGCCGGGACTAGCGTATCGAACACCGGGGAGCTGTTTTTT. Its translation is CASSTAGTSVSNTGELFF.

The J gene is TRBJ2-4, the V gene TRBV5-6; TRBD1 might be the D (5 bases). The CDR3 consists of 14 residues. Looked up from germline, CDR1 is SGHDT and CDR2 is YYEEEE. V was cut by 2 bases and J by 6 bases, with 12 bases left in between. This CDR3 is CASSFLSQGNIQYF. The CDR3 coding sequence is TGTGCCAGCAGCTTTCTTTCTCAGGGAAACATTCAGTACTTC.

This chain uses TRBV6-1 with TRBJ2-2; tentatively, D is TRBD2 (5 bases). This CDR3 has 15 residues. From germline, CDR1 is MNHNS and CDR2 SASEGT. V lost 4 bases to trimming and J lost 5 bases, with 14 bases between them. The CDR3 DNA sequence: TGTGCCAGCAGTGGATGGTCTTCGGGGACCGGGGAGCTGTTTTTT. As protein: CASSGWSSGTGELFF.

The chain employs TRBV7-6 and TRBJ2-1; tentatively, D is TRBD1 (6 bases). V was trimmed by 3 bases and J by 6 bases, leaving 18 bases between them. The CDR3 contains 16 residues. Germline values: CDR1 SGHVS, CDR2 FNYEAQ. CDR3 in amino acids: CASSLGNRVTGNEQFF. The CDR3 nucleotides are TGTGCCAGCAGCTTGGGGAACAGGGTAACCGGCAATGAGCAGTTCTTC. Combining the CDR3 with reference TRBV7-6 and TRBJ2-1 gives the whole variable domain GAGVSQSPRYKVTKRGQDVALRCDPISGHVSLYWYRQALGQGPEFLTYFNYEAQQDKSGLPNDRFSAERPEGSISTLTIQRTEQRDSAMYRCASSLGNRVTGNEQFFGPGTRLTVL.

The chain joins TRBV19 to TRBJ2-4; a possible D gene is TRBD1 (6 bases). The V gene lost 6 bases and the J gene lost 7 bases, with 22 bases spanning the gap. The CDR3 has 16 residues. CDR1 is LNHDA, CDR2 SQIVND, per germline (reference sequence). CDR3 in DNA: TGTGCCAGTAGCCATCCCCCAACAGGGAGAGGGAACATTCAGTACTTC. It specifies CASSHPPTGRGNIQYF. The full variable domain, its missing parts supplied by reference TRBV19 and TRBJ2-4, is DGGITQSPKYLFRKEGQNVTLSCEQNLNHDAMYWYRQDPGQGLRLIYYSQIVNDFQKGDIAEGYSVSREKKESFPLTVTSAQKNPTAFYLCASSHPPTGRGNIQYFGAGTRLSVL.

This chain links TRBV9 with TRBJ2-1; D may be TRBD2 (7 bases). The CDR3 is made up of 16 amino acids. Germline V gene lookup returns CDR1 SGDLS and CDR2 YYNGEE. V shed 6 bases and J shed 4 bases, with 20 bases lying between them. The CDR3 loop is CASNVGAGAMYNEQFF. The CDR3 DNA reads as TGTGCCAGCAACGTGGGTGCGGGGGCCATGTACAATGAGCAGTTCTTC.

Of note for this clone: This same CDR3 is encoded by further DNA sequences in the sample. The chain recombines TRBV6-5 with TRBJ1-5; tentative D call: TRBD1 (5 bases). The V gene's germline CDR1 is MNHEY and CDR2 SVGAGI. CDR3 length: 13 residues. Deletions cut 3 bases from V and 7 bases from J, with 10 bases between. The chain's CDR3 is CASSYTGKQPQHF. CDR3 nucleotide sequence: TGTGCCAGCAGTTATACAGGAAAACAGCCCCAGCATTTT.

The chain links TRBV6-5 to TRBJ1-4; a weak D match, TRBD1 (5 bases). This CDR3 has 13 amino acids. V lost 7 bases to trimming and J lost 7 bases, with 13 bases between them. The V gene's germline CDR1 is MNHEY and CDR2 SVGAGI. CDR3 nucleotides: TGTGCCAGCACAAGGGGTTGGGGTGAAAAACTGTTTTTT. Its protein product is CASTRGWGEKLFF.

The chain employs TRBV2 and TRBJ1-1; TRBD1 aligns across 8 bases. This CDR3 has 14 residues. The trim removed 6 bases at V and 6 bases at J, leaving 9 bases unmatched. The germline CDR1 and CDR2 sequences are SNHLY and FYNNEI. Here the CDR3 DNA reads TGTGCCAGCAGCCCCCGGACAGGGCAAGCTGAAGCTTTCTTT. Residues: CASSPRTGQAEAFF. The full variable domain, completed using reference TRBV2 and TRBJ1-1, is EPEVTQTPSHQVTQMGQEVILRCVPISNHLYFYWYRQILGQKVEFLVSFYNNEISEKSEIFDDQFSVERPDGSNFTLKIRSTKLEDSAMYFCASSPRTGQAEAFFGQGTRLTVV.

V is TRBV14 and J is TRBJ1-4; D call uncertain. In germline, CDR1 is SGHDN, CDR2 FVKESK. The V end lost 2 bases, the J end lost 8 bases, and 6 bases lay between the germline ends. The CDR3 runs to 12 residues. The CDR3 DNA follows: TGTGCCAGCAGCCAATTGGGCGAAAAACTGTTTTTT. This encodes CASSQLGEKLFF. Supplemented by reference TRBV14 and TRBJ1-4, the full variable domain reads EAGVTQFPSHSVIEKGQTVTLRCDPISGHDNLYWYRRVMGKEIKFLLHFVKESKQDESGMPNNRFLAERTGGTYSTLKVQPAELEDSGVYFCASSQLGEKLFFGSGTQLSVL.

The gene calls are TRBV7-2 and TRBJ2-3; D call uncertain. Trimming shortened V by 4 bases and J by 2 bases, and 13 bases separated the two germline ends. The CDR3 runs to 15 residues. Germline assignment: CDR1 SGHTA and CDR2 FQGNSA. The CDR3 here is CASSSPEWNTDTQYF. DNA for the CDR3: TGTGCCAGCAGCTCCCCGGAGTGGAACACAGATACGCAGTATTTT.

This chain links TRBV29-1 with TRBJ1-1; 7 bases are a match to TRBD1. The CDR3 is 14 amino acids. CDR1 and CDR2 from the germline V gene are SQVTM and ANQGSEA. The trim removed 1 base at V and 4 bases at J, leaving 6 bases unmatched. The CDR3 loop reads CSVEVRSGGTEAFF. In DNA, the CDR3 is TGCAGCGTTGAAGTACGGTCAGGGGGCACTGAAGCTTTCTTT.

The chain has TRBV5-1 and TRBJ1-1, with D unresolved. CDR3 size: 13 residues. V lost 5 bases to trimming and J lost 1 base, with 9 bases between them. The germline V gene has CDR1 SGHRS and CDR2 YFSETQ. DNA of the CDR3: TGCGCCAGCAGATCCCTAAGGAACACTGAAGCTTTCTTT. As protein: CASRSLRNTEAFF.

Comments on this clone: The sample has other DNA sequences that encode this CDR3 too. This rearrangement joins TRBV11-2 to TRBJ1-5; possibly TRBD1 for D (5 bases). Germline V CDR1 and CDR2: SGHAT, FQNNGV. There are 15 residues in the CDR3. Between the trimmed V and J ends, which lost 0 bases and 2 bases, there was a span of 8 bases. Here the CDR3 DNA reads TGTGCCAGCAGCTTAGACAGGGCCGGCAATCAGCCCCAGCATTTT. This sequence encodes CASSLDRAGNQPQHF.

The V gene is TRBV4-1, the J gene TRBJ1-2; 10 bases line up with TRBD1. This CDR3 has 16 amino acids. The V segment lost 1 base and the J segment 8 bases; nucleotides outside the gene matches: 10. Germline assignment: CDR1 MGHRA and CDR2 YSYEKL. The CDR3 is CASSQVTGGSMWGYTF. The CDR3, as DNA: TGCGCCAGCAGCCAAGTGACAGGGGGCTCGATGTGGGGCTACACCTTC.

This clone has only a few counts. The rearrangement uses TRBV25-1 and TRBJ1-1; a possible D gene is TRBD1 (6 bases). The CDR3 totals 13 residues. CDR1 is MGHDK, CDR2 SYGVNS, per germline. Trimming removed 4 bases at V and 1 base at J, with 7 bases between. Here the CDR3 DNA reads TGTGCCAGCAGTGGGACAGCGAACACTGAAGCTTTCTTT. Protein sequence: CASSGTANTEAFF.

The rearrangement uses TRBV27 and TRBJ1-5; D remains ambiguous. CDR1 and CDR2 from the germline V gene are MNHEY and SMNVEV (reference sequence). The CDR3 loop spans 15 amino acids. V lost 5 bases, J lost 1 base, and 12 bases lay in between. CDR3 protein: CASSPIGGSNQPQHF. The CDR3 DNA reads TGTGCCAGCAGTCCCATTGGCGGGAGCAATCAGCCCCAGCATTTT.

The chain couples TRBV15 to TRBJ2-3, with 9 bases identical to TRBD2. Germline V CDR1 and CDR2: LNHNV, YYDKDF (reference sequence). This CDR3 has 16 residues. Losses at the gene ends were 0 bases for V and 4 bases for J; bases not matched to a gene: 5. CDR3 sequence (DNA): TGTGCCACCAGCAGAGATAGCGGGAGTGAATCAGATACGCAGTATTTT. Its protein product is CATSRDSGSESDTQYF.

About this clone: A read error may account for a junction end that differs from germline. The rearrangement joins TRBV7-7 to TRBJ2-5, with D unclear. This CDR3 comprises 13 residues. Germline V gives CDR1 SSHAT, CDR2 FNYEAQ (reference sequence). CDR3 coding DNA: TGTGCTAGCAGCCCCGGGTCCCACGAGACCCAGTACTTC. Its translation is CASSPGSHETQYF. Combining the CDR3 with reference TRBV7-7 and TRBJ2-5 gives the whole variable domain GAGVSQSPRYKVTKRGQDVTLRCDPISSHATLYWYQQALGQGPEFLTYFNYEAQPDKSGLPSDRFSAERPEGSISTLTIQRTEQRDSAMYRCASSPGSHETQYFGPGTRLLVL.

This clone has a handful of counts. The gene calls are TRBV5-6 and TRBJ2-2, with 7 bases matching TRBD2. Germline CDR1 reads SGHDT; CDR2 reads YYEEEE. The CDR3 consists of 15 residues. J gave up 4 bases and V 4 bases, and 7 bases lay outside the gene matches. The CDR3 sequence is CASSERREGTGELFF. DNA for the CDR3: TGTGCCAGCAGCGAGCGGAGGGAGGGCACCGGGGAGCTGTTTTTT.

The chain joins TRBV19 to TRBJ1-2, with TRBD1 identical over 7 bases. This CDR3 has 14 residues. Per the germline V gene, CDR1 is LNHDA and CDR2 is SQIVND (reference sequence). The ends lost 3 bases at V and 3 bases at J; junction bases unmatched: 4. CDR3 sequence (DNA): TGTGCCAGTAGTATTGGACAGGCCGACTATGGCTACACCTTC. Amino acid sequence: CASSIGQADYGYTF. The full variable domain, with the rest looked up from reference TRBV19 and TRBJ1-2, is DGGITQSPKYLFRKEGQNVTLSCEQNLNHDAMYWYRQDPGQGLRLIYYSQIVNDFQKGDIAEGYSVSREKKESFPLTVTSAQKNPTAFYLCASSIGQADYGYTFGSGTRLTVV.

The rearrangement joins TRBV2 to TRBJ1-5; D ambiguous. The CDR3 is 16 amino acids. The V gene lost 0 bases and the J gene lost 0 bases, with 9 bases spanning the gap. The V gene's germline CDR1 is SNHLY and CDR2 FYNNEI. The CDR3 spells CASSEAGRFSNQPQHF. As DNA, the CDR3 is TGTGCCAGCAGTGAAGCGGGGAGGTTTAGCAATCAGCCCCAGCATTTT. The full variable domain, with the rest looked up from reference TRBV2 and TRBJ1-5, is EPEVTQTPSHQVTQMGQEVILRCVPISNHLYFYWYRQILGQKVEFLVSFYNNEISEKSEIFDDQFSVERPDGSNFTLKIRSTKLEDSAMYFCASSEAGRFSNQPQHFGDGTRLSIL.

This clone was seen just once. V usage is TRBV11-2 and J usage is TRBJ2-1, with 14 bases fitting TRBD2. The CDR3 runs to 19 residues. Germline V gene sequence: CDR1 SGHAT, CDR2 FQNNGV. V trimming: 0 bases; J trimming: 8 bases; junction bases outside the gene matches: 12. The CDR3 nucleotides read TGTGCCAGCAGCTTAGAAAGGAAGGAGACTAGCGGGAGGGCCTATGAGCAGTTCTTC. Its translation is CASSLERKETSGRAYEQFF.

A few counts support this clone. The CDR3 nucleotides are TGTGCCAGTAGTAGAAGGACAGGGGATGGTGGCAATCAGCCCCAGCATTTT. Translated, it gives CASSRRTGDGGNQPQHF. This chain uses TRBV19 with TRBJ1-5; TRBD1 agrees at 9 bases. The V segment lost 4 bases and the J segment 2 bases; nucleotides outside the gene matches: 9. This CDR3 comprises 17 residues. Per germline, CDR1 LNHDA and CDR2 SQIVND (reference sequence).

V is TRBV6-1 and J is TRBJ1-1; D gene ambiguous. With 8 bases removed from V and 0 bases from J, the gap between germline ends came to 13 bases. The CDR3 contains 14 residues. Per the germline V gene, CDR1 is MNHNS and CDR2 is SASEGT. The CDR3 here is CASPSARLNTEAFF. Here the CDR3 DNA reads TGTGCCAGCCCTAGCGCCAGGCTGAACACTGAAGCTTTCTTT.

The chain employs TRBV15 and TRBJ2-7; the D is unclear. Germline CDR1 reads LNHNV; CDR2 reads YYDKDF (reference sequence). This CDR3 is 11 amino acids long. V lost 7 bases and J lost 6, with 10 bases in between. The CDR3 here is CATILEREQYV. For the CDR3, the DNA is TGTGCCACCATTCTAGAGCGCGAGCAGTACGTC.

The CDR3 DNA reads as TGTGCCATCAGTGAGTCTAGCGGGGGGACCAGCACAGATACGCAGTATTTT. It specifies CAISESSGGTSTDTQYF. V and J are TRBV10-3 and TRBJ2-3; 10 bases are shared with TRBD2. After removal of 0 bases from V and 0 bases from J, the junction contained 3 bases not matched to a gene. Germline V gene data show CDR1 as ENHRY and CDR2 as SYGVKD. This CDR3 contains 17 residues.

The chain recombines TRBV14 with TRBJ2-1; 15 nucleotides agree with TRBD2. In germline, CDR1 is SGHDN, CDR2 FVKESK. This CDR3 spans 15 amino acids. With V trimmed by 1 base and J by 14 bases, 6 bases remained unmatched. The CDR3 region is CASSQGNGLAGGEFF. CDR3 DNA sequence: TGTGCCAGCAGCCAAGGGAACGGACTAGCGGGAGGGGAGTTCTTC.

The CDR3 DNA reads TGCACCAGCAGCCGCGCCGGGACGGGGGTGGGTCTACTGAAGACTAATGAAAAACTGTTTTTT. Protein sequence: CTSSRAGTGVGLLKTNEKLFF. The V gene is TRBV1, the J gene TRBJ1-4. TRBV1 is designated a pseudogene. The CDR3 has 21 amino acids.